This TCR beta chain was sequenced during a study of blood T cell repertoires in COVID-19. Study background: T cells, B-cell-depleted T cells, or PBMCs supplied cDNA or gDNA.

Cohort 3 donors counted as recovered after two negative PCRs, clearance, or resolved symptoms. The V segment lost 1 base and the J segment 7 bases; nucleotides outside the gene matches: 1. Germline assignment: CDR1 WSHSY and CDR2 SAAADI. The CDR3 covers 13 residues. Some clones are missing from TCRdb's copy, which holds only in-frame ones; the method was immunoSEQ multiplex PCR. The top ten hold 6.5% to 8.5% of the sample, which has almost 500,000 clones, 75% to 90% seen once. The chain links TRBV10-2 to TRBJ1-2, with 9 positions matching TRBD1. The specimen sequenced was PBMCs or T cells enriched from blood (not recorded which). This TCR derives from a woman aged 60 to 75 who had recovered from COVID-19. The CDR3 here is CASSEWTGAGYTF. The CDR3 DNA follows: TGCGCCAGCAGTGAGTGGACAGGGGCTGGCTACACCTTC.